The text below deals with one T cell receptor (beta chain). Its antigen remains unidentified. 60 Vbeta and 13 Jbeta primers were used in PCR. Profiling relied on immunoSEQ multiplex PCR, and the TCRdb table lists in-frame clones only, not all of them. The repertoire holds some 92,000 clones, with approximately 72% as singletons. The sample comes from a study of cytomegalovirus exposure and HLA in healthy donors. General observations from the study: HLA restriction was apparent for most CMV-associated TCR beta chains in a later analysis. It was shown in a later analysis that HLA-associated TCR beta chains were more clonally expanded than other, equally common chains. Most likely, a cluster of highly shared sequence variants arose as a sequencing artifact.

The germline V gene encodes CDR1 SGHRS and CDR2 YFSETQ. The CDR3 length is 14 residues. Trimming left V 7 bases short and J 1 base short, with 15 bases between. The TCR sequence derives from a young man in good health and CMV-seropositive. The chain couples TRBV5-1 to TRBJ2-7; D is undetermined. Sequenced sample: PBMCs. The CDR3 sequence is CASHEAEYSYEQYF. Here the CDR3 DNA reads TGCGCCAGCCATGAGGCGGAGTATTCCTACGAGCAGTACTTC.